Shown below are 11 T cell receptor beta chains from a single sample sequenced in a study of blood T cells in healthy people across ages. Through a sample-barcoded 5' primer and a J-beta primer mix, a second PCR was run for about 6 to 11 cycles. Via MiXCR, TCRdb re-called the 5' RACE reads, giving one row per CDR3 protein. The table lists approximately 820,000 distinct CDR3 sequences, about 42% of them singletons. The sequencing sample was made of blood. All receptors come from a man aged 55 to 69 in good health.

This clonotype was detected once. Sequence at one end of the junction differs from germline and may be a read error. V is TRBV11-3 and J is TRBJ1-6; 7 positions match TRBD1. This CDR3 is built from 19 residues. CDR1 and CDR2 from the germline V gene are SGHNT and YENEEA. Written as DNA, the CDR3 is TGTGCCAGCAGCCAGGCGAGGCAGGGGGAGATTTTGGCGAATTCACCCCCCCACTTT. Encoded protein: CASSQARQGEILANSPPHF.

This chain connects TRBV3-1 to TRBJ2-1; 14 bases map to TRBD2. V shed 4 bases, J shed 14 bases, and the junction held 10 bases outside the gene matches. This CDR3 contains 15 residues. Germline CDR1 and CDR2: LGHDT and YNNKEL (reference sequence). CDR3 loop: CASSPRLAGGKFEFF. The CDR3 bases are TGTGCCAGCAGCCCCCGACTAGCGGGGGGGAAGTTTGAGTTCTTC.

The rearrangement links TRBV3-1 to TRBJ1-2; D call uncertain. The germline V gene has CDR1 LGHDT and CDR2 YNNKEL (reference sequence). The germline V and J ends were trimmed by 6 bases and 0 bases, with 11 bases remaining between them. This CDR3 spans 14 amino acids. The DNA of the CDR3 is TGTGCCAGCAGGCTCAGGTCAGCTAACTATGGCTACACCTTC. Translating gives CASRLRSANYGYTF.

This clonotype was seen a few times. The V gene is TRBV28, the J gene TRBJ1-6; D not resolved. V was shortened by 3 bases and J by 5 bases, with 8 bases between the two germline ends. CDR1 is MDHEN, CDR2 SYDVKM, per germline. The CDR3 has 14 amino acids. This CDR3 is CASSLKRNNSPLHF. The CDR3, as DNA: TGTGCCAGCAGTTTGAAACGGAATAATTCACCCCTCCACTTT.

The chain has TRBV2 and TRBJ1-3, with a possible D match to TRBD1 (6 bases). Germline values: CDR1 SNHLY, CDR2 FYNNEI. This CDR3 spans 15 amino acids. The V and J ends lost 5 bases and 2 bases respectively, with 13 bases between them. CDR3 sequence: CASSLQGVAGNTIYF. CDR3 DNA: TGTGCCAGCAGTCTACAGGGCGTTGCTGGAAACACCATATATTTT.

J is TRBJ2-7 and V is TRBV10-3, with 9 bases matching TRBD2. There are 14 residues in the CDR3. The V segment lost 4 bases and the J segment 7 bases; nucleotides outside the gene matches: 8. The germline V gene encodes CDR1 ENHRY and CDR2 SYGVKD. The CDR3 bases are TGTGCCATCAGTGGCGGGGGGGCTTACAATGAGCAGTACTTC. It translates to CAISGGGAYNEQYF.

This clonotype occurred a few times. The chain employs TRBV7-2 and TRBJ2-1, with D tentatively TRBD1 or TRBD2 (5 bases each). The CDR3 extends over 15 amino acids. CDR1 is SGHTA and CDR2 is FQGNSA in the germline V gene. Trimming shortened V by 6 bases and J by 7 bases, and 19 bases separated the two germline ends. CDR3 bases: TGTGCCAGCAGTACATCCGGGACGAGGGTTAATGAGCAGTTCTTC. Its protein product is CASSTSGTRVNEQFF.

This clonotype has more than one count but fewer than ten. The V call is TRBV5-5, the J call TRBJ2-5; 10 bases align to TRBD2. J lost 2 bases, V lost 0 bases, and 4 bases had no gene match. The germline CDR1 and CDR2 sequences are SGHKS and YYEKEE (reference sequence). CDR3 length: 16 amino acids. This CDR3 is CASSLGTSGAQETQYF. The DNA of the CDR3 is TGTGCCAGCAGCTTGGGGACTAGCGGCGCACAAGAGACCCAGTACTTC.

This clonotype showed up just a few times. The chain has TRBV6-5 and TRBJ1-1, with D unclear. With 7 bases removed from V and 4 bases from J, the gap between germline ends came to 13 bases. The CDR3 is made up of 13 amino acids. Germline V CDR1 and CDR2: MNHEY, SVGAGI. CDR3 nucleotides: TGTGCCAGCAATCTCAGGATAGGCACTGAAGCTTTCTTT. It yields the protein CASNLRIGTEAFF.

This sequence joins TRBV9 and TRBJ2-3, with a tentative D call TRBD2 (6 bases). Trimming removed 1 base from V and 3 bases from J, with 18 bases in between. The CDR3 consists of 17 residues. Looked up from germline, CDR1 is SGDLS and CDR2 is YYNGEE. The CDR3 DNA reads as TGTGCCAGCAGCGTACGGATGGAGGGGAGAGGGACAGATACGCAGTATTTT. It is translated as CASSVRMEGRGTDTQYF.

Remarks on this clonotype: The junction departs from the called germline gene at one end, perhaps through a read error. CDR3 sequence reads: CARSGTWGYEQYF. In DNA, the CDR3 is TGTGCCCGGAGTGGGACATGGGGCTACGAGCAGTACTTC. The chain carries TRBV30 and TRBJ2-7, with D possibly TRBD1 on 6 matching bases. The CDR3 spans 13 residues. Germline-derived CDR1 and CDR2 are GTSNPN and SVGIG (reference sequence).